These 23 T cell receptor beta chains were all obtained from the same sample, sequenced in a study of early T cells in non-severe SARS-CoV-2 infection (dated by TCRdb to 2020 to 2023). Library method: 5' RACE. For sequencing, a NextSeq 500 was employed. The public reads were reprocessed in TCRdb via fastp at Q25 and MiXCR, keeping in-frame beta chains. Rows with one shared CDR3 protein collapse into an entry with the most common genes and DNA. The sample contains roughly 27,000 distinct CDR3 sequences, around 5.1% of them found a single time. Roughly 10% of the sample belongs to the ten largest clones. Sequenced sample: whole blood. These receptors were taken from an adult who was a healthcare worker with PCR-confirmed SARS-CoV-2 infection or an uninfected control (not recorded which).

This chain connects TRBV28 to TRBJ2-7, with 10 bases aligning to TRBD2. After removal of 5 bases from V and 1 base from J, the junction contained 5 bases not matched to a gene. CDR1 is MDHEN, CDR2 SYDVKM, per germline. This CDR3 spans 15 amino acids. CDR3 nucleotides: TGTGCCAGCAGTACCGGGACTAGCGAATCCTACGAGCAGTACTTC. The encoded protein is CASSTGTSESYEQYF.

This clonotype was recorded at least ten times. The chain has TRBV12-3 or TRBV12-4 and TRBJ2-1; 9 bases match TRBD2. The CDR3 is 15 amino acids. The V and J ends lost 6 bases and 4 bases, in that order; junction bases with no gene match: 7. The CDR3 protein is CASSRSGGKYNEQFF. The CDR3 DNA is TGTGCCAGCAGCCGGAGCGGGGGGAAGTACAATGAGCAGTTCTTC.

The chain carries TRBV5-1 and TRBJ1-6; tentatively, D is TRBD1 (6 bases). V shed 4 bases and J shed 10 bases, with 15 bases lying between them. CDR3 size: 14 residues. The germline V gene has CDR1 SGHRS and CDR2 YFSETQ. This CDR3 is CASSPGQSTSPLHF. CDR3 nucleotide sequence: TGCGCCAGCAGCCCAGGACAGTCCACATCACCCCTCCACTTT.

Many counts were recorded for this clonotype. CDR3 DNA sequence: TGTGCCAGCAGTGAAGAAGTAGGTCCTAATCCTGAAGCTTTCTTT. This sequence encodes CASSEEVGPNPEAFF. The chain joins TRBV6-1 to TRBJ1-1, with D uncertain. Germline CDR1 reads MNHNS; CDR2 reads SASEGT. This CDR3 has 15 amino acids. Trimming removed 1 base from V and 6 bases from J, with 15 bases in between.

This clonotype was recorded many times. V is TRBV7-2 and J is TRBJ2-2; D possibly corresponds to TRBD2 (5 bases). The CDR3 length is 15 residues. Between the trimmed V and J ends, which lost 5 bases and 0 bases, there was a span of 10 bases. Germline V gives CDR1 SGHTA, CDR2 FQGNSA. CDR3 DNA sequence: TGTGCCAGCAGCGGGCGGGCCTCGAACACCGGGGAGCTGTTTTTT. Translating it yields CASSGRASNTGELFF. Looking up the rest from reference TRBV7-2 and TRBJ2-2 gives the full variable domain: GAGVSQSPSNKVTEKGKDVELRCDPISGHTALYWYRQSLGQGLEFLIYFQGNSAPDKSGLPSDRFSAERTGGSVSTLTIQRTQQEDSAVYLCASSGRASNTGELFFGEGSRLTVL.

Ten or more counts support this clonotype. The chain combines TRBV6-2 or TRBV6-3 with TRBJ2-6; D remains ambiguous. This CDR3 spans 14 amino acids. V dropped 2 bases and J dropped 0 bases, with 2 bases sitting between them. Germline-derived CDR1 and CDR2 are MNHEY and SVGEGT. In DNA, the CDR3 is TGTGCCAGCAGTTACATCTCTGGGGCCAACGTCCTGACTTTC. It specifies CASSYISGANVLTF.

There are a few counts of this clonotype. This sequence joins TRBV15 and TRBJ2-1; weak D call: TRBD1 (6 bases). The CDR3 is 14 residues long. Deletions cut 1 base from V and 10 bases from J, with 14 bases between. In germline, CDR1 is LNHNV, CDR2 YYDKDF (reference sequence). The CDR3 DNA sequence: TGTGCCACCAGCAGAGGCGTACAGGGTTGGGAGCAGTTCTTC. Translation: CATSRGVQGWEQFF. The whole variable domain, filled in from reference TRBV15 and TRBJ2-1, reads DAMVIQNPRYQVTQFGKPVTLSCSQTLNHNVMYWYQQKSSQAPKLLFHYYDKDFNNEADTPDNFQSRRPNTSFCFLDIRSPGLGDTAMYLCATSRGVQGWEQFFGPGTRLTVL.

This clonotype was detected many times. The J gene is TRBJ1-5, the V gene TRBV6-1; no reliable D call. Germline V lookup: CDR1 MNHNS, CDR2 SASEGT. V lost 7 bases, J lost 0 bases, and 7 bases lay in between. CDR3 length: 13 amino acids. CDR3 in amino acids: CASKRNSNQPQHF. Here the CDR3 DNA reads TGTGCCAGCAAGAGGAATAGCAATCAGCCCCAGCATTTT.

This clonotype occurred many times. This chain connects TRBV5-1 to TRBJ1-6, with TRBD1 identical over 7 bases. This CDR3 comprises 15 residues. Germline-derived CDR1 and CDR2 are SGHRS and YFSETQ. Trimming cost V 0 bases and J 8 bases; bases outside gene matches: 5. CDR3 DNA sequence: TGCGCCAGCAGCTTGGAGACAGGGACGCATTCACCCCTCCACTTT. Amino acids: CASSLETGTHSPLHF. Combining the CDR3 with reference TRBV5-1 and TRBJ1-6 gives the whole variable domain KAGVTQTPRYLIKTRGQQVTLSCSPISGHRSVSWYQQTPGQGLQFLFEYFSETQRNKGNFPGRFSGRQFSNSRSEMNVSTLELGDSALYLCASSLETGTHSPLHFGNGTRLTVT.

The chain links TRBV20-1 to TRBJ2-1, with no clear D. V gave up 2 bases and J gave up 0 bases, with 8 bases separating them. The CDR3 covers 14 residues. The germline V gene has CDR1 DFQATT and CDR2 SNEGSKA (reference sequence). The CDR3 nucleotides are TGCAGTGCTAGACTACCGAGCTCCTACAATGAGCAGTTCTTC. Translation: CSARLPSSYNEQFF.

This clonotype appeared many times. This sequence joins TRBV28 and TRBJ2-7, with 9 positions matching TRBD1. There are 16 residues in the CDR3. After removal of 7 bases from V and 0 bases from J, the junction contained 10 bases not matched to a gene. The germline V gene encodes CDR1 MDHEN and CDR2 SYDVKM. The CDR3 sequence is CASNPALDRGSYEQYF. The CDR3 nucleotides are TGTGCCAGCAACCCTGCCTTGGACAGGGGCTCCTACGAGCAGTACTTC.

This clonotype was observed a handful of times. The CDR3: CASRRTATNEKLFF. The CDR3 DNA reads TGTGCCAGCAGAAGGACGGCAACTAATGAAAAACTGTTTTTT. The rearrangement joins TRBV27 to TRBJ1-4; D gene ambiguous. Germline V lookup: CDR1 MNHEY, CDR2 SMNVEV (reference sequence). The V end lost 6 bases, the J end lost 0 bases, and 8 bases lay between the germline ends. The CDR3 has 14 amino acids.

In this sample, this clonotype turned up many times. V is TRBV11-2 and J is TRBJ2-7; D might be TRBD2 (6 bases). This CDR3 is 15 amino acids long. From germline, CDR1 is SGHAT and CDR2 FQNNGV. Trimming stripped 0 bases from V and 7 bases from J, with 16 bases between. The CDR3 DNA follows: TGTGCCAGCAGCTTAGATATGGGGGGACCGCGGGAGCAGTACTTC. It specifies CASSLDMGGPREQYF.

There are many counts of this clonotype. CDR3 protein: CASSSSWGWAKNIQYF. CDR3 sequence (DNA): TGTGCCAGCAGTTCGAGCTGGGGGTGGGCCAAAAACATTCAGTACTTC. The chain joins TRBV6-2 or TRBV6-3 to TRBJ2-4; perhaps D is TRBD1 or TRBD2 (5 bases each). Germline CDR1 MNHEY, CDR2 SVGEGT. V lost 4 bases and J lost 1, with 14 bases in between. CDR3 length: 16 residues.

This clonotype was found many times. V is TRBV9 and J is TRBJ2-7; D not certain. CDR1 and CDR2 from the germline V gene are SGDLS and YYNGEE. There are 13 residues in the CDR3. V was clipped by 3 bases and J by 0 bases, with 7 bases between them. The DNA of the CDR3 is TGTGCCAGCAGCGACCCGAACTCCTACGAGCAGTACTTC. Protein sequence: CASSDPNSYEQYF.

This clonotype was recorded at least ten times. This chain connects TRBV5-6 to TRBJ2-3, with 7 bases fitting TRBD2. There are 16 residues in the CDR3. Per the germline V gene, CDR1 is SGHDT and CDR2 is YYEEEE. The junction had 13 bases not matched to a gene; V was cut back by 4 bases and J by 5 bases. This CDR3 is CASSTLGLTFQDTQYF. CDR3 coding DNA: TGTGCCAGCAGCACCCTGGGACTAACTTTTCAAGATACGCAGTATTTT.

Many counts were recorded for this clonotype. This chain joins TRBV7-8 and TRBJ1-2, with no clear D. Trimming shortened V by 1 base and J by 7 bases, and 13 bases separated the two germline ends. Germline V gene data show CDR1 as SGHVS and CDR2 as FQNEAQ. This CDR3 spans 14 amino acids. The CDR3 region has the DNA TGTGCCAGCAGCTTAGAAACCGTATTACGTGGCTACACCTTC. It is translated as CASSLETVLRGYTF.

This chain joins TRBV5-1 and TRBJ2-5, with D unclear. The germline V gene has CDR1 SGHRS and CDR2 YFSETQ. This CDR3 is 13 amino acids long. The V end lost 4 bases, the J end lost 5 bases, and 12 bases lay between the germline ends. Here the CDR3 DNA reads TGCGCCAGCAGCCAAGACGGCCTGGAGACCCAGTACTTC. Amino acids: CASSQDGLETQYF.

This clonotype was observed many times. The rearrangement joins TRBV20-1 to TRBJ2-5; D tentatively reads TRBD1 or TRBD2 (5 bases each). The V end was cut by 1 base, the J end by 4 bases, with 16 bases between. CDR1 is DFQATT and CDR2 is SNEGSKA in the germline V gene (reference sequence). CDR3 size: 15 residues. DNA for the CDR3: TGCAGTGCTAGAGTACACTTCGGGGCGGGAGAGACCCAGTACTTC. The encoded protein is CSARVHFGAGETQYF.

This clonotype showed up just a few times. V usage is TRBV15 and J usage is TRBJ2-2, with no clear D. Germline V lookup: CDR1 LNHNV, CDR2 YYDKDF (reference sequence). The CDR3 contains 13 residues. V dropped 8 bases and J dropped 8 bases, with 15 bases sitting between them. Here the CDR3 DNA reads TGTGCCACCTCACGACTTGGCGAGGGGGAGCTGTTTTTT. This sequence encodes CATSRLGEGELFF.

This clonotype has ten or more counts. The CDR3: CASSRGTGGNQPQHF. Written as DNA, the CDR3 is TGTGCCAGCTCACGCGGGACAGGTGGCAATCAGCCCCAGCATTTT. The chain recombines TRBV18 with TRBJ1-5; 8 bases line up with TRBD1. Germline V gene data show CDR1 as KGHSH and CDR2 as LQKENI. This CDR3 contains 15 residues. Germline trimming cut 4 bases from V and 2 bases from J; bases unmatched to any gene: 4. The variable domain in full, with the rest retrieved from reference TRBV18 and TRBJ1-5, is NAGVMQNPRHLVRRRGQEARLRCSPMKGHSHVYWYRQLPEEGLKFMVYLQKENIIDESGMPKERFSAEFPKEGPSILRIQQVVRGDSAAYFCASSRGTGGNQPQHFGDGTRLSIL.

This clonotype was seen a few times. This chain links TRBV5-1 with TRBJ2-7, with 10 bases matching TRBD1. The CDR3 covers 16 residues. In germline, CDR1 is SGHRS, CDR2 YFSETQ. Unmatched junction bases numbered 10, after V lost 2 bases and J lost 5 bases. The chain's CDR3 is CASSFGLGQGRNEQYF. The CDR3 coding sequence is TGCGCCAGCAGCTTTGGATTGGGACAGGGGAGGAACGAGCAGTACTTC.

The genes are TRBV6-1 and TRBJ2-5, with a tentative D call TRBD2 (5 bases). The CDR3 contains 14 residues. With 4 bases removed from V and 8 bases from J, the gap between germline ends came to 17 bases. Germline V gene sequence: CDR1 MNHNS, CDR2 SASEGT. The CDR3 loop reads CASSVVSDEGTQYF. The CDR3 DNA reads TGTGCCAGCAGTGTGGTTAGCGACGAGGGAACCCAGTACTTC.